This TCR beta chain was captured in a study of blood T cell repertoires in COVID-19. Across the whole study: T cells, B-cell-depleted T cells, or PBMCs provided the cDNA or gDNA that served as material.

Here immunoSEQ multiplex PCR was the method, and the copy in TCRdb shows in-frame clones only, minus some. The sample records under 250,000 clones, roughly 86% being singletons. Trimming cost V 6 bases and J 6 bases; bases outside gene matches: 9. CDR3 size: 15 residues. Germline V lookup: CDR1 MNHEY, CDR2 SVGEGT. The receptor was derived from a woman in her sixties or seventies with acute or convalescent COVID-19. Sample: peripheral blood. The J gene is TRBJ1-5, the V gene TRBV6-2 or TRBV6-3; 9 positions agree with TRBD1. The CDR3: CASSQQGALRQPQHF. The CDR3 DNA reads TGTGCCAGCAGCCAACAGGGGGCCTTACGTCAGCCCCAGCATTTT.